This TCR beta chain was profiled in a study of T cell responses to AZD1222 COVID-19 vaccine. Profiling relied on immunoSEQ multiplex PCR, and the TCRdb table lists in-frame clones only, not all of them. The sample lists over 130,000 clones; about 93% were seen once. The CDR3 has 14 amino acids. Germline CDR1 is LNHDA and CDR2 is SQIVND (reference sequence). V shed 5 bases and J shed 0 bases, with 8 bases lying between them. The source was peripheral blood, collected 28 days after the second AZD1222 dose. This rearrangement joins TRBV19 to TRBJ1-3, with D unclear. This clonotype was obtained from an adult who received the AZD1222 COVID-19 vaccine. Written as DNA, the CDR3 is TGTGCCAGTAGTCTTCGCTTCTCTGGAAACACCATATATTTT. Its protein product is CASSLRFSGNTIYF.